This TCR beta chain was recovered during a study of cytomegalovirus exposure and HLA in healthy donors. Overall study: Earlier results showed roughly 120 million unique TCR beta sequences derived from roughly 200 million T cells. A data release that came early held around 85 million unique TCRs from HLA-typed donors.

60 Vbeta and 13 Jbeta primers were used in PCR. Assay used: immunoSEQ multiplex PCR; TCRdb lists only in-frame clones, some missing. The table records fewer than 150,000 clones, around 72% of them present only once. Germline V CDR1 and CDR2: LGHNA, YSLEER. CDR3 length: 19 residues. Losses at the gene ends were 0 bases for V and 4 bases for J; bases not matched to a gene: 8. Whole-study results and caveats: A link between a missense DCLRE1C variant and TCR beta V- and J-gene trimming emerged from a later analysis. Per a later analysis, HLA-associated TCR beta chains showed more clonal expansion than other, equally common TCR beta chains.

As regards this clone: The antigen is not known.

The chain has TRBV4-3 and TRBJ2-3, with 15 bases aligning to TRBD2. This sequence was found in a woman aged 35 to 49 in good health and CMV-seropositive. Material for sequencing was PBMCs. CDR3 coding DNA: TGCGCCAGCAGCCAAGATGGACTAGCGGGGGGGCCGGAGCCAGATACGCAGTATTTT. Its protein product is CASSQDGLAGGPEPDTQYF.